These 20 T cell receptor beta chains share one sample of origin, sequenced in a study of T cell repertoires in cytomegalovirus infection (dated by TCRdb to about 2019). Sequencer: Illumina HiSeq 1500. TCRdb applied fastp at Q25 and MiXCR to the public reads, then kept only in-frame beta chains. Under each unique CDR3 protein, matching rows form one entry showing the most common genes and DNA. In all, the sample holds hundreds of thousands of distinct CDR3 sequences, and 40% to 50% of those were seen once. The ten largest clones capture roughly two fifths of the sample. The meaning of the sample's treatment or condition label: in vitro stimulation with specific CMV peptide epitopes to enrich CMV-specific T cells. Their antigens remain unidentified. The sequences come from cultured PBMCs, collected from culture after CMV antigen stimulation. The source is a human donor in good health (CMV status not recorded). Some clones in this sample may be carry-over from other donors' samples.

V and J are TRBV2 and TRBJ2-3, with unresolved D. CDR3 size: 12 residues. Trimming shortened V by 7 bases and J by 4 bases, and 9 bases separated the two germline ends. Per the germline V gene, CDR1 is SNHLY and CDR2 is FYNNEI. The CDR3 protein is CASTWPPDTQYF. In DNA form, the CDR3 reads TGTGCCAGCACCTGGCCCCCAGATACGCAGTATTTT.

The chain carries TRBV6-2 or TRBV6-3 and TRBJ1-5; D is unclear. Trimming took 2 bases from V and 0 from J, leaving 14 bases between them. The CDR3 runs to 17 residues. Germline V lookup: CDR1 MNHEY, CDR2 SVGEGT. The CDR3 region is CASSYRWIQDSNQPQHF. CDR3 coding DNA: TGTGCCAGCAGTTACAGGTGGATACAAGATAGCAATCAGCCCCAGCATTTT.

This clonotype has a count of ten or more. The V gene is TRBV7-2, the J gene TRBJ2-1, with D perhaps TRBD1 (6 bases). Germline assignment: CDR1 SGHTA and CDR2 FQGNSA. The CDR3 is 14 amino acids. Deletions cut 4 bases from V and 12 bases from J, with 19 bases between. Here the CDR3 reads CASSSVRTPRGQFF. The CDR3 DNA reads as TGTGCCAGCAGCTCCGTCCGGACCCCCAGGGGGCAGTTCTTC.

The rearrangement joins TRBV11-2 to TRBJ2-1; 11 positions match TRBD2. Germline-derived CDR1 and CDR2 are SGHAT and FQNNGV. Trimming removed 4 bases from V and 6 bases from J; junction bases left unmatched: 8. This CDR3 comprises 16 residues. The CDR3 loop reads CASSSWGLAAGNEQFF. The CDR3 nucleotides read TGTGCCAGCAGCTCCTGGGGACTAGCGGCGGGCAATGAGCAGTTCTTC.

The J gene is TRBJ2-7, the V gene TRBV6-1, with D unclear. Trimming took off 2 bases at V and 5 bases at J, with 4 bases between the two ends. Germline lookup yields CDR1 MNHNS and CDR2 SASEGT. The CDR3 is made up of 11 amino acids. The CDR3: CASSEFHEQYF. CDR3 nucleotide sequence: TGTGCCAGCAGTGAATTCCACGAGCAGTACTTC.

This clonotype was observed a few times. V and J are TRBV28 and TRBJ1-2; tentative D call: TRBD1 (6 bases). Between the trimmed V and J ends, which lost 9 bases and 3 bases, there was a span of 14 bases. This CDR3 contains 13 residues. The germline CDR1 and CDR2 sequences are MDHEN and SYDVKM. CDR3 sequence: CASSNRAHYGYTF. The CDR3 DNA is TGTGCCAGTTCCAACAGGGCCCACTATGGCTACACCTTC.

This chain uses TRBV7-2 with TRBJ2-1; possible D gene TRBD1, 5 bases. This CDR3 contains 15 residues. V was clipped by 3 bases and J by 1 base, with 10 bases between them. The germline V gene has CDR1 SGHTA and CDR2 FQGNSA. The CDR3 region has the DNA TGTGCCAGCAGCTTCTGGAAGGGGTCCTACAATGAGCAGTTCTTC. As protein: CASSFWKGSYNEQFF. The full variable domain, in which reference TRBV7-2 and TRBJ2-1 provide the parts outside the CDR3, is GAGVSQSPSNKVTEKGKDVELRCDPISGHTALYWYRQSLGQGLEFLIYFQGNSAPDKSGLPSDRFSAERTGGSVSTLTIQRTQQEDSAVYLCASSFWKGSYNEQFFGPGTRLTVL.

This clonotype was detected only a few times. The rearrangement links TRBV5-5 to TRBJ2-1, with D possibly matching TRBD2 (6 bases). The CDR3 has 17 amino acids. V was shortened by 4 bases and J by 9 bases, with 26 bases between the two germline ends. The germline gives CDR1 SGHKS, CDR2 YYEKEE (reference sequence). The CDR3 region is CASSPRYRLDLSSEQFF. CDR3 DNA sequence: TGTGCCAGCAGCCCGAGATACCGACTAGACCTTTCGTCTGAGCAGTTCTTC. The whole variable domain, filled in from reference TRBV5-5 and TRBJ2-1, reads DAGVTQSPTHLIKTRGQQVTLRCSPISGHKSVSWYQQVLGQGPQFIFQYYEKEERGRGNFPDRFSARQFPNYSSELNVNALLLGDSALYLCASSPRYRLDLSSEQFFGPGTRLTVL.

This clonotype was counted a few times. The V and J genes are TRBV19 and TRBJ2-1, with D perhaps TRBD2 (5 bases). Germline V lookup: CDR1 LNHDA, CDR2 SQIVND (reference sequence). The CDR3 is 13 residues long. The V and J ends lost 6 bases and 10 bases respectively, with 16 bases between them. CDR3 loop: CASRREDNVEQFF. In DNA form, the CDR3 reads TGTGCCAGTAGGAGGGAAGACAATGTGGAGCAGTTCTTC. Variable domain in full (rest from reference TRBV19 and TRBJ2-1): DGGITQSPKYLFRKEGQNVTLSCEQNLNHDAMYWYRQDPGQGLRLIYYSQIVNDFQKGDIAEGYSVSREKKESFPLTVTSAQKNPTAFYLCASRREDNVEQFFGPGTRLTVL.

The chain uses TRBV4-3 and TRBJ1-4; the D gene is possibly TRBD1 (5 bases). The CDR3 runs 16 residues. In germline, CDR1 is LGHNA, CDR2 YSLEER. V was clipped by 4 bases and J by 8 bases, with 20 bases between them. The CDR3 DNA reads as TGCGCCAGCAGCCGATATTTTCTAGGACGGGGCGAAAAACTGTTTTTT. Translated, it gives CASSRYFLGRGEKLFF.

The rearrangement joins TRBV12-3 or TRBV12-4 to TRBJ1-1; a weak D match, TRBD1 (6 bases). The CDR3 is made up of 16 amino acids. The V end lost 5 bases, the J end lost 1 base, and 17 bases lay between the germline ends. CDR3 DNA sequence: TGTGCCAGCAGTCCCCGGCGCGGGGGGGCGAACACTGAAGCTTTCTTT. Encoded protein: CASSPRRGGANTEAFF.

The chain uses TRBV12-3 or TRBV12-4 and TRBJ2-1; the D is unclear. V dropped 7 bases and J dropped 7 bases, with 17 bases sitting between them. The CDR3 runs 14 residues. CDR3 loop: CASIRSSSRNEQFF. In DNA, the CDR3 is TGTGCCAGCATCCGGAGTAGTTCCCGTAATGAGCAGTTCTTC.

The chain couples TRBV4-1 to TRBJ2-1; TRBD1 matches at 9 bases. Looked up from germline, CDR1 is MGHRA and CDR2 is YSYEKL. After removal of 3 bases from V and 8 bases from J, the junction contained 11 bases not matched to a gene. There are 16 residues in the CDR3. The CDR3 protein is CASSQAGTGREDEQFF. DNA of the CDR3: TGCGCCAGCAGCCAGGCCGGGACAGGGCGGGAAGATGAGCAGTTCTTC.

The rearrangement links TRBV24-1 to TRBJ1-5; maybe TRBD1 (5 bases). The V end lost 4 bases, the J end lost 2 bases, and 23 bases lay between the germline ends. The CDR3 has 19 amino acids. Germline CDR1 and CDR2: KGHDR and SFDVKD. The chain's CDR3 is CATSEQADIKVVGNQPQHF. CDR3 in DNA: TGTGCCACCAGTGAACAGGCAGACATAAAGGTTGTGGGCAATCAGCCCCAGCATTTT.

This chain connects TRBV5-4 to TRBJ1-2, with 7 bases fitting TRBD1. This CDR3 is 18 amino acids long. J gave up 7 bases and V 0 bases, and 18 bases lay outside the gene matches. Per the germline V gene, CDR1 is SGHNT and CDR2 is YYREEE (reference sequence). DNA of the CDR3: TGTGCCAGCAGCTTGGAGGGGGACAGAAGGCGAGGAAGGGGTGGCTACACCTTC. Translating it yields CASSLEGDRRRGRGGYTF. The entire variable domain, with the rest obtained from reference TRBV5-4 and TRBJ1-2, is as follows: ETGVTQSPTHLIKTRGQQVTLRCSSQSGHNTVSWYQQALGQGPQFIFQYYREEENGRGNFPPRFSGLQFPNYSSELNVNALELDDSALYLCASSLEGDRRRGRGGYTFGSGTRLTVV.

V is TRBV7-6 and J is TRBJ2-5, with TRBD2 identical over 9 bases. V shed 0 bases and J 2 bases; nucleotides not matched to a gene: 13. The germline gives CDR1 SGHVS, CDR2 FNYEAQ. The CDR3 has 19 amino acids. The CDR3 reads CASSLAVTSGPGAQETQYF. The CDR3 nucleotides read TGTGCCAGCAGCTTAGCAGTGACTAGCGGCCCCGGAGCGCAAGAGACCCAGTACTTC.

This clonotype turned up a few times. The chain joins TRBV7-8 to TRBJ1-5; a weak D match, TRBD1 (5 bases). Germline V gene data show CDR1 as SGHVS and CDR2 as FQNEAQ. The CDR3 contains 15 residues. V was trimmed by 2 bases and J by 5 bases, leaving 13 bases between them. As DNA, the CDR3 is TGTGCCAGCAGCTTATACGGGGGTGCAGATCAGCCCCAGCATTTT. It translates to CASSLYGGADQPQHF.

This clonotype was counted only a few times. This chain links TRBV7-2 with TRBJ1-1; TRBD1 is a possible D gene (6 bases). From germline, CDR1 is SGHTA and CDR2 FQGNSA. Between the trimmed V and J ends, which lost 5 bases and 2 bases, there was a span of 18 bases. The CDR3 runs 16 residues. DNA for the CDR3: TGTGCCAGCAGCCGGAACTTCGACAGGCCAAACACTGAAGCTTTCTTT. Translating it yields CASSRNFDRPNTEAFF.

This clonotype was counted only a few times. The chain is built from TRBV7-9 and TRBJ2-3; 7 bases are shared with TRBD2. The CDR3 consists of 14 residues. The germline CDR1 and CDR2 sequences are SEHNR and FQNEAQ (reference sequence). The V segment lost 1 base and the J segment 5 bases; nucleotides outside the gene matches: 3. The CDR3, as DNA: TGTGCCAGCAGCTTAGGCGGGAGCCGAGATACGCAGTATTTT. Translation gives CASSLGGSRDTQYF.

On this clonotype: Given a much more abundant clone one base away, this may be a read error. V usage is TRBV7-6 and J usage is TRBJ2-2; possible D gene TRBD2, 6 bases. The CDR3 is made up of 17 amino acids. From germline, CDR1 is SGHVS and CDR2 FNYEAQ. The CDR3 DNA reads TGTGCCAGCAGCTTATCCCTGAGCCATGTTACGGGCGGGGAGCCGTTTTTT. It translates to CASSLSLSHVTGGEPFF.